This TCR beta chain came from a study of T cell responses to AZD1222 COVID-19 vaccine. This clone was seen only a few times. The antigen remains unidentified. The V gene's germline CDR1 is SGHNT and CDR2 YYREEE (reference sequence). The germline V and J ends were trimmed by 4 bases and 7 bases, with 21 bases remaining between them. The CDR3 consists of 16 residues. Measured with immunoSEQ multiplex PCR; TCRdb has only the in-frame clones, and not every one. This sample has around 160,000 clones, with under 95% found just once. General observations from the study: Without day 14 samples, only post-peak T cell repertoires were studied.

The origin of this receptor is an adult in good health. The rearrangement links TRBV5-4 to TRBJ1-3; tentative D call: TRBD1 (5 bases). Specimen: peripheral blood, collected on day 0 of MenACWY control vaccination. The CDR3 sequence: CASSPTRGLRENTIYF. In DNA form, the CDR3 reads TGTGCCAGCAGCCCGACTCGGGGACTCAGGGAGAACACCATATATTTT.